This TCR beta chain was captured by sequencing in a study of cytomegalovirus exposure and HLA in healthy donors. The PCR was carried out with 60 Vbeta primers and 13 Jbeta primers. Some clones are missing from TCRdb's copy, which holds only in-frame ones; the method was immunoSEQ multiplex PCR. The sample consists of around 100,000 clones, 60% to 85% of them appearing once. A note on this clone: Its antigen is still unknown.

Study-wide results and caveats: The study labeled 150 to 200 TCR beta chains cytomegalovirus-associated. The availability of immune exposure information extended only to CMV serostatus. Prediction of most subjects' HLA-A and HLA-B alleles by TCR beta sequences was reportedly accurate. The classifier reportedly diagnosed cytomegalovirus status with high sensitivity and specificity.

This receptor was identified in a female donor in good health and CMV-seropositive. Input material: PBMCs.

CDR3 nucleotide sequence: TGTGCCAGCACCAAAAATTTCGGACTAGCGGCCGGTGGCGGGGAGCTGTTTTTT. Translation gives CASTKNFGLAAGGGELFF. The chain has TRBV27 and TRBJ2-2; 10 positions agree with TRBD2. CDR3 length: 18 amino acids. Germline CDR1 reads MNHEY; CDR2 reads SMNVEV (reference sequence). V shed 7 bases and J 7 bases; nucleotides not matched to a gene: 18.